The clone carrying this T cell receptor (beta chain) was recorded at least ten times. The antigen is not known. This sample is part of a study of metastatic and nonmetastatic thyroid tumors. Study-level information: Repertoires of blood and of tissue (tumor or nodule) from malignant and benign thyroid patients were compared.

Authors' data handling: Construction of a distant-metastasis classifier for papillary thyroid cancer relied on CDR3 differences across clinicopathological groups. TCRdb re-analyzed the PCR reads through MiXCR. The V and J calls reflect TCRdb's pipeline rather than the authors' work. Among 25,000 to 35,000 clones listed, approximately 11% were seen once. Thyroid surgery was preceded by no treatment in any patient. Whole-study findings and limits: The reported finding was significantly higher TCR beta diversity in malignant thyroid tumors relative to benign nodules, in blood and tumor.

With 5 bases clipped from V and 6 bases from J, the junction kept 9 bases outside the gene matches. Germline CDR1 is MNHEY and CDR2 is SVGEGT. This CDR3 is 14 amino acids long. The sequence was obtained from a female donor with papillary thyroid cancer or a benign thyroid nodule (not recorded which). Some clones in this sample may be carry-over from other donors' samples. Sequenced: blood. This chain joins TRBV6-2 or TRBV6-3 and TRBJ1-2, with TRBD1 matching over 7 bases. The CDR3, as DNA: TGTGCCAGCAGTCCCACAGGGGAGAACCATGGCTACACCTTC. This codes for CASSPTGENHGYTF.